These 13 T cell receptor beta chains were sequenced from one sample in a study of CD4 T cells in relation to SARS-CoV-2 and coronaviruses. TCRdb's copy holds only in-frame clones and misses some; the assay was immunoSEQ multiplex PCR. The sample holds 15,000 to 25,000 clones, 70% to 80% seen once. Their antigen targets remain unknown. CD4+ T cells from unexposed donors were obtained before the COVID-19 pandemic (2011-2018). CD4+ T cells were isolated from the cells after more than nine days of culture. The specimen was CD4+ T cells from PBMCs, cultured in vitro. These receptors were obtained from a human donor in good health.

J is TRBJ2-2 and V is TRBV18, with TRBD2 identical over 9 bases. The CDR3 loop spans 17 amino acids. V dropped 3 bases and J dropped 4; count of bases not matched to a gene: 9. Germline loops: CDR1 KGHSH, CDR2 LQKENI. The CDR3 is CASSPVNSGSGTGELFF. Written as DNA, the CDR3 is TGTGCCAGCTCACCGGTTAATAGCGGGAGCGGCACCGGGGAGCTGTTTTTT. The whole variable domain, remainder taken from reference TRBV18 and TRBJ2-2, is NAGVMQNPRHLVRRRGQEARLRCSPMKGHSHVYWYRQLPEEGLKFMVYLQKENIIDESGMPKERFSAEFPKEGPSILRIQQVVRGDSAAYFCASSPVNSGSGTGELFFGEGSRLTVL.

The chain uses TRBV12-3 or TRBV12-4 and TRBJ2-7, with 9 nucleotides matching TRBD1. V was pared by 6 bases and J by 8 bases, with 8 bases of the junction left unmatched. The CDR3 has 13 amino acids. CDR3 coding DNA: TGTGCCAGCAGCATTGGACAGGGGACGAAGCAGTACTTC. This codes for CASSIGQGTKQYF.

The gene calls are TRBV23-1 and TRBJ2-1, with no clear D. TRBV23-1 counts as an open reading frame of uncertain function. Trimming stripped 8 bases from V and 0 bases from J, with 11 bases between. CDR3 size: 14 residues. The CDR3 DNA reads TGCGCCAGCGGGTGGAGAGCCTCCTACAATGAGCAGTTCTTC. It specifies CASGWRASYNEQFF.

This rearrangement joins TRBV7-2 to TRBJ2-2, with 9 bases matching TRBD2. After removal of 1 base from V and 2 bases from J, the junction contained 2 bases not matched to a gene. The CDR3 runs to 16 residues. CDR1 and CDR2 from the germline V gene are SGHTA and FQGNSA. The CDR3 reads CASSLVGTSNTGELFF. CDR3 bases: TGTGCCAGCAGCTTAGTAGGGACTAGCAACACCGGGGAGCTGTTTTTT.

The V call is TRBV7-3, the J call TRBJ2-5, with a tentative D call TRBD2 (6 bases). The CDR3 is made up of 15 amino acids. Trimming pared 2 bases from V and 3 bases from J, leaving 13 bases between. Per the germline V gene, CDR1 is SGHTA and CDR2 is FQGTGA. The CDR3 DNA reads as TGTGCCAGCAGCTTACTTCCGGGAGTAGAAGAGACCCAGTACTTC. This translates into CASSLLPGVEETQYF.

This clone was detected a few times. The chain uses TRBV7-3 and TRBJ2-3; 8 bases match TRBD2. Per the germline V gene, CDR1 is SGHTA and CDR2 is FQGTGA. This CDR3 is built from 15 residues. Losses at the gene ends were 2 bases for V and 4 bases for J; bases not matched to a gene: 5. In DNA form, the CDR3 reads TGTGCCAGCAGCTTATCCAGCGGGAGTCCAGATACGCAGTATTTT. This sequence encodes CASSLSSGSPDTQYF.

The chain is built from TRBV4-3 and TRBJ1-4; no definite D call. Germline loops: CDR1 LGHNA, CDR2 YSLEER. Trimming cost V 3 bases and J 8 bases, with 7 bases left between them. The CDR3 extends over 12 amino acids. The CDR3 sequence: CASSQGGEKLFF. The CDR3 DNA reads TGCGCCAGCAGCCAGGGAGGCGAAAAACTGTTTTTT.

The CDR3 DNA sequence: TGTGCCAGCACCCTGACGGCGCAGCCCCAGCATTTT. Its translation: CASTLTAQPQHF. The V call is TRBV28, the J call TRBJ1-5, with D unresolved. V shed 7 bases and J shed 7 bases, with 11 bases lying between them. CDR1 MDHEN and CDR2 SYDVKM come from the germline V gene. The CDR3 covers 12 residues.

CDR3 DNA: TGCGCCAGCAGCCAAGATCCGATAGGGGGGGGCTATGGCTACACCTTC. As protein: CASSQDPIGGGYGYTF. The chain uses TRBV4-3 and TRBJ1-2, with D possibly TRBD1 on 6 matching bases. This CDR3 contains 16 residues. Trimming took off 0 bases at V and 4 bases at J, with 15 bases between the two ends. Germline V gene lookup returns CDR1 LGHNA and CDR2 YSLEER.

This chain uses TRBV18 with TRBJ2-1; 9 bases line up with TRBD1. With V trimmed by 5 bases and J by 8 bases, 10 bases remained unmatched. The germline V gene has CDR1 KGHSH and CDR2 LQKENI. The CDR3 is 15 amino acids. The CDR3 loop is CASSMDRGVPDEQFF. CDR3 nucleotides: TGTGCCAGCTCAATGGACAGGGGCGTCCCCGATGAGCAGTTCTTC.

The chain recombines TRBV7-3 with TRBJ2-3, with a tentative D call TRBD1 (5 bases). The germline CDR1 and CDR2 sequences are SGHTA and FQGTGA. This CDR3 spans 13 amino acids. Trimming stripped 6 bases from V and 8 bases from J, with 15 bases between. This CDR3 is CASRQGAESTQYF. The CDR3 nucleotides are TGTGCCAGCAGACAAGGGGCAGAGTCTACGCAGTATTTT.

The chain combines TRBV24-1 with TRBJ2-3, with D hard to call. The CDR3 is made up of 13 amino acids. Germline-derived CDR1 and CDR2 are KGHDR and SFDVKD. Trimming removed 4 bases at V and 4 bases at J, with 8 bases between. The CDR3 is CATSDHVPDTQYF. The CDR3 bases are TGTGCCACCAGTGACCACGTTCCAGATACGCAGTATTTT.

The chain joins TRBV29-1 to TRBJ1-5; D unclear. Germline values: CDR1 SQVTM, CDR2 ANQGSEA. The CDR3 is made up of 14 amino acids. V was shortened by 7 bases and J by 4 bases, with 17 bases between the two germline ends. CDR3 nucleotide sequence: TGCAGCGCCTCGGGTGCCATGAGTAATCAGCCCCAGCATTTT. Translating it yields CSASGAMSNQPQHF. Drawing the rest from reference TRBV29-1 and TRBJ1-5, the complete variable domain is SAVISQKPSRDICQRGTSLTIQCQVDSQVTMMFWYRQQPGQSLTLIATANQGSEATYESGFVIDKFPISRPNLTFSTLTVSNMSPEDSSIYLCSASGAMSNQPQHFGDGTRLSIL.